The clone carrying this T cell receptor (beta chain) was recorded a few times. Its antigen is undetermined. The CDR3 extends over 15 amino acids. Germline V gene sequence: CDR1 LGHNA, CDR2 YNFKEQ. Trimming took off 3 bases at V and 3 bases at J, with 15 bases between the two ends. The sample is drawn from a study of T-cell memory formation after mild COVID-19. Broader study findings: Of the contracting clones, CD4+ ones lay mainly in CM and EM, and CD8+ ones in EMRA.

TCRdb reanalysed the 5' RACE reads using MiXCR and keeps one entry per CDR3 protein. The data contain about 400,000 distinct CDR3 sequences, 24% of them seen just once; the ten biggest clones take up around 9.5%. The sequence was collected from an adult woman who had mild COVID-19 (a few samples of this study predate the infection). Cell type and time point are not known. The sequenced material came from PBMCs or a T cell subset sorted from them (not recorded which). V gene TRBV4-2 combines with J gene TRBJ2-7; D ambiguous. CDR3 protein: CASSHRHGSGYEQYF. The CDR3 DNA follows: TGTGCCAGCAGCCACCGCCATGGGTCCGGCTACGAGCAGTACTTC.